Listed here is a single TCR beta chain. Treatment reported: oral pan-JAK inhibitor, 5-10 mg twice daily. The sample originates from a study of CD8+ T cells in alopecia areata. The CDR3 totals 11 residues. Germline CDR1 SQVTM, CDR2 ANQGSEA. J gave up 8 bases and V 7 bases, and 7 bases lay outside the gene matches. RNA, once extracted, was reverse transcribed into cDNA for use as the sequencing template. TCRdb keeps only in-frame clones here, not all; method: immunoSEQ multiplex PCR. The sample lists 270,000 or so clones; 55% to 70% were seen once. The chain recombines TRBV29-1 with TRBJ1-1; 7 bases fit TRBD1. Sequenced material: CD4+ T cells sorted from blood, taken at week 24, from a patient treated with tofacitinib. The source of this sequence is a human donor with alopecia areata. CDR3: CSGMDRSEAFF. The CDR3 region has the DNA TGCAGCGGGATGGACAGGTCGGAAGCTTTCTTT.